A single T cell receptor beta chain is shown here with its context. This sample is part of a study of T-cell memory formation after mild COVID-19. Germline assignment: CDR1 LNHDA and CDR2 SQIVND (reference sequence). CDR3 size: 14 residues. Trimming pared 3 bases from V and 3 bases from J, leaving 11 bases between. TCRdb re-called the 5' RACE reads with MiXCR, one entry per CDR3 protein. The sample shows 150,000 to 200,000 distinct CDR3 sequences, 20% to 25% of them seen only once. V usage is TRBV19 and J usage is TRBJ1-1; possible D gene TRBD1, 5 bases. The sequence was obtained from an adult woman who had mild COVID-19 (a few samples of this study predate the infection). Cell type and time point are not known. The source material was PBMCs or a T cell subset sorted from them (not recorded which). The CDR3: CASSIGGWDTEAFF. CDR3 nucleotides: TGTGCCAGTAGTATCGGGGGTTGGGACACTGAAGCTTTCTTT.